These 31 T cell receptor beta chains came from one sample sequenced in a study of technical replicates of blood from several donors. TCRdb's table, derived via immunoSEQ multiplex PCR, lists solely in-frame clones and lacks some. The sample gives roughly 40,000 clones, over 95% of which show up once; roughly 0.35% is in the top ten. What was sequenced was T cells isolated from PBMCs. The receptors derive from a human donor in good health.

The CDR3 spells CASSPWRTTAYEQYF. CDR3 nucleotides: TGTGCCAGCAGCCCGTGGCGGACTACTGCCTACGAGCAGTACTTC. The genes are TRBV14 and TRBJ2-7, with D maybe TRBD2 (6 bases). Germline V lookup: CDR1 SGHDN, CDR2 FVKESK. The CDR3 spans 15 residues. The ends were cut back, 4 bases at V and 2 bases at J, with 15 bases in the middle.

In DNA, the CDR3 is TGTGCCACCAGCAGAGACCGGAATGAAAAACTGTTTTTT. Translated, it gives CATSRDRNEKLFF. The chain uses TRBV15 and TRBJ1-4; D call uncertain. The CDR3 loop spans 13 amino acids. Trimming shortened V by 0 bases and J by 5 bases, and 4 bases separated the two germline ends. CDR1 and CDR2 (germline): LNHNV, YYDKDF (reference sequence).

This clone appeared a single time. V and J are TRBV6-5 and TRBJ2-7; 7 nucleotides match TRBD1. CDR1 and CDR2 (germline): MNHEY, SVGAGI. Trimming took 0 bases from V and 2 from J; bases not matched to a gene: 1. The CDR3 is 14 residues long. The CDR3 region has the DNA TGTGCCAGCAGTTACTCAACAGGGGCCTACGAGCAGTACTTC. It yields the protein CASSYSTGAYEQYF.

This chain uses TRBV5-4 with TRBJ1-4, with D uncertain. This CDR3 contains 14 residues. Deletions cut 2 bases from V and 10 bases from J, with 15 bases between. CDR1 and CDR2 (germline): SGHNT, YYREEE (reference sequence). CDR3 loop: CASSLGGTATKLFF. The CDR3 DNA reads TGTGCCAGCAGCTTAGGAGGAACAGCAACAAAACTGTTTTTT. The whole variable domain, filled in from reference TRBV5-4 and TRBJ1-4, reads ETGVTQSPTHLIKTRGQQVTLRCSSQSGHNTVSWYQQALGQGPQFIFQYYREEENGRGNFPPRFSGLQFPNYSSELNVNALELDDSALYLCASSLGGTATKLFFGSGTQLSVL.

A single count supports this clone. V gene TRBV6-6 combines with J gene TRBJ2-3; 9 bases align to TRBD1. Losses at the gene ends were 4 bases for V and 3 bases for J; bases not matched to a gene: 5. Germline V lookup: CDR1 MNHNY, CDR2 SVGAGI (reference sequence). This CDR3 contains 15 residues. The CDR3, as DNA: TGTGCCAGCAGTTCAGACAGGGGGGAAACAGATACGCAGTATTTT. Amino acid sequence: CASSSDRGETDTQYF.

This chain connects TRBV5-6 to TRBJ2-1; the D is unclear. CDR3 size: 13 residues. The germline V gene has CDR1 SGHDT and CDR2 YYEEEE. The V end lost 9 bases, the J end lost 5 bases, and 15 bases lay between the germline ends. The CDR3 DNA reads TGTGCCACCACGGCCAGGAACGACAATGAGCAGTTCTTC. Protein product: CATTARNDNEQFF. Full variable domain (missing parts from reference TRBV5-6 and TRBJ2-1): DAGVTQSPTHLIKTRGQQVTLRCSPKSGHDTVSWYQQALGQGPQFIFQYYEEEERQRGNFPDRFSGHQFPNYSSELNVNALLLGDSALYLCATTARNDNEQFFGPGTRLTVL.

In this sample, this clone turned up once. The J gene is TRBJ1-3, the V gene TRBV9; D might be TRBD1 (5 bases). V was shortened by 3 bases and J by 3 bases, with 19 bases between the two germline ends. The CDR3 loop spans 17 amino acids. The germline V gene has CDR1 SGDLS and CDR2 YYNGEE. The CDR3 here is CASSGTIGDLYGNTIYF. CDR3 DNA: TGTGCCAGCAGCGGGACGATAGGGGATCTTTATGGAAACACCATATATTTT.

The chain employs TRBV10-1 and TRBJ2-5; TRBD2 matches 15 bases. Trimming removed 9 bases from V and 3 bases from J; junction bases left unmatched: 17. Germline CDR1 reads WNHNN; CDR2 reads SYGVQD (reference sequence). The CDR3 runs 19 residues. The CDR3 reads CASIKEGTSGRPREETQYF. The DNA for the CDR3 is TGCGCCAGTATAAAGGAAGGGACTAGCGGGAGGCCGAGGGAAGAGACCCAGTACTTC.

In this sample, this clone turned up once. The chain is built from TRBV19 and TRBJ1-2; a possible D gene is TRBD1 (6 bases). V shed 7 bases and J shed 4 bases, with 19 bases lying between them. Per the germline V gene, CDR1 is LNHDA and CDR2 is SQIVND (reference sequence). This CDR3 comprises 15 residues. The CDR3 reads CASTLLTGSLYGYTF. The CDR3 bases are TGTGCCAGTACCCTACTGACAGGCTCCCTCTATGGCTACACCTTC.

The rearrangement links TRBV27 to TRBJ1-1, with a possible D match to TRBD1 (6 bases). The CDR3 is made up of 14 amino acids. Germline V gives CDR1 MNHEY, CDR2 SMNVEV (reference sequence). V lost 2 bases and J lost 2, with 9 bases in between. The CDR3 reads CASSLAQGNTEAFF. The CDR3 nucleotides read TGTGCCAGCAGTTTAGCACAGGGTAACACTGAAGCTTTCTTT.

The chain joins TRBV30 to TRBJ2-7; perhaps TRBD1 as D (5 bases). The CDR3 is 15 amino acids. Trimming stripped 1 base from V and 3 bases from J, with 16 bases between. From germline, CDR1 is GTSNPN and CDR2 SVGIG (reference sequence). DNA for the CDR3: TGTGCCTGGAGTGGTGGACACTCTCTTTTCTACGAGCAGTACTTC. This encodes CAWSGGHSLFYEQYF.

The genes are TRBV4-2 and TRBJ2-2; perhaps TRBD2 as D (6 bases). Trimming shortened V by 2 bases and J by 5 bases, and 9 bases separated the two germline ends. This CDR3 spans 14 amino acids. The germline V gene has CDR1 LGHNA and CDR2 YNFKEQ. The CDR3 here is CASSQQGGTGELFF. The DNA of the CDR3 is TGTGCCAGCAGCCAACAGGGAGGTACCGGGGAGCTGTTTTTT.

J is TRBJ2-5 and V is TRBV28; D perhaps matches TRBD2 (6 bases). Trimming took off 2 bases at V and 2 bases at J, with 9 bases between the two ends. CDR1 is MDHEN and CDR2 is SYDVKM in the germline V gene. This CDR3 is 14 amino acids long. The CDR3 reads CASSLRREQETQYF. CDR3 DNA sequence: TGTGCCAGCAGTTTAAGGCGGGAACAAGAGACCCAGTACTTC.

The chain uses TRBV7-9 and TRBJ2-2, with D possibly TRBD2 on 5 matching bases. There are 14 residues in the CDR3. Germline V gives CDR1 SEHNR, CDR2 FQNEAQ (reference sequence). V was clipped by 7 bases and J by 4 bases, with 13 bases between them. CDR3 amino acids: CASTFSGTTGELFF. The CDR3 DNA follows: TGTGCCAGCACATTCAGCGGAACCACCGGGGAGCTGTTTTTT. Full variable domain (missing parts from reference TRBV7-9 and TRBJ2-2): DTGVSQNPRHKITKRGQNVTFRCDPISEHNRLYWYRQTLGQGPEFLTYFQNEAQLEKSRLLSDRFSAERPKGSFSTLEIQRTEQGDSAMYLCASTFSGTTGELFFGEGSRLTVL.

CDR3 sequence reads: CSVGQKFKLNTEAFF. CDR3 sequence (DNA): TGCAGCGTTGGACAGAAGTTTAAACTGAACACTGAAGCTTTCTTT. The gene calls are TRBV29-1 and TRBJ1-1; possibly TRBD1 for D (5 bases). V lost 4 bases and J lost 0, with 15 bases in between. Germline lookup yields CDR1 SQVTM and CDR2 ANQGSEA. CDR3 size: 15 residues.

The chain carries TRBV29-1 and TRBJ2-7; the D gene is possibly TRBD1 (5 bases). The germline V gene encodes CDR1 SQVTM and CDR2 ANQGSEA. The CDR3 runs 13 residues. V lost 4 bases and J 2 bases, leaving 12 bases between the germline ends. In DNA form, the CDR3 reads TGCAGCGTTGTCGAGCAGGGAACCTACGAGCAGTACTTC. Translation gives CSVVEQGTYEQYF.

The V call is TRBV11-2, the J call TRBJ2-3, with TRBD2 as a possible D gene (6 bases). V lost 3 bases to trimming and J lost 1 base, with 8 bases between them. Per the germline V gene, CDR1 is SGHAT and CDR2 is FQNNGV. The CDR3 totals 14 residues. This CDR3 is CASSLGGGTDTQYF. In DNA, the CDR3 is TGTGCCAGCAGCTTGGGCGGGGGCACAGATACGCAGTATTTT.

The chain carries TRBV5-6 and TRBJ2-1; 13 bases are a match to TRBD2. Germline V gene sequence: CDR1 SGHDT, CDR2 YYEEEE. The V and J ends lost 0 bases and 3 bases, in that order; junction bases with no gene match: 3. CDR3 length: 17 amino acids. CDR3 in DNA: TGTGCCAGCAGCTTGGGACTAGCGGGGGGAATCTACAATGAGCAGTTCTTC. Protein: CASSLGLAGGIYNEQFF.

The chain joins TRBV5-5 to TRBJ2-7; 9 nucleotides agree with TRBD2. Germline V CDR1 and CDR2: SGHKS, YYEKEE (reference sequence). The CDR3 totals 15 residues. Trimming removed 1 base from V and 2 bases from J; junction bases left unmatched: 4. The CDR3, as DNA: TGTGCCAGCAGCTTGCCTAGCGGGATTACCTACGAGCAGTACTTC. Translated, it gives CASSLPSGITYEQYF.

The CDR3: CASSRTGNHYEQYF. The CDR3 DNA follows: TGTGCCAGCAGCCGGACAGGGAATCACTACGAGCAGTACTTC. The chain employs TRBV27 and TRBJ2-7, with 8 bases lining up with TRBD1. The germline CDR1 and CDR2 sequences are MNHEY and SMNVEV (reference sequence). The CDR3 sequence is 14 residues long. V shed 6 bases and J 3 bases; nucleotides not matched to a gene: 7.

CDR3 region: CASNRDREDEQYF. The DNA of the CDR3 is TGCGCCAGCAACCGGGACAGGGAGGACGAGCAGTACTTC. The chain recombines TRBV5-1 with TRBJ2-7; 9 positions match TRBD1. There are 13 residues in the CDR3. The germline V gene encodes CDR1 SGHRS and CDR2 YFSETQ. Unmatched junction bases numbered 6, after V lost 6 bases and J lost 5 bases.

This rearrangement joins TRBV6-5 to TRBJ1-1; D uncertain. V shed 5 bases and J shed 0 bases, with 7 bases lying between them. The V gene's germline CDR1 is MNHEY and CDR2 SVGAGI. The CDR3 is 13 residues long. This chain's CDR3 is CASSKTLNTEAFF. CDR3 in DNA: TGTGCCAGCAGTAAGACACTGAACACTGAAGCTTTCTTT.

The CDR3 bases are TGCGCCAGCAGCCAAGCTTTGACTAGCGGGGGCACAGATACGCAGTATTTT. This encodes CASSQALTSGGTDTQYF. J is TRBJ2-3 and V is TRBV4-3; TRBD2 aligns across 11 bases. V lost 1 base and J lost 1; bases outside the gene matches: 4. Germline CDR1 and CDR2: LGHNA and YSLEER. This CDR3 is built from 17 residues.

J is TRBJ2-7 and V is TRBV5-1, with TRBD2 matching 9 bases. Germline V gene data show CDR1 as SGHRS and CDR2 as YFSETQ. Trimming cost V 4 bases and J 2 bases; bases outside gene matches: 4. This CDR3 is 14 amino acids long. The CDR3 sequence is CASSPTSGTYEQYF. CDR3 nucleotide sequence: TGCGCCAGCAGCCCGACTAGCGGCACCTACGAGCAGTACTTC.

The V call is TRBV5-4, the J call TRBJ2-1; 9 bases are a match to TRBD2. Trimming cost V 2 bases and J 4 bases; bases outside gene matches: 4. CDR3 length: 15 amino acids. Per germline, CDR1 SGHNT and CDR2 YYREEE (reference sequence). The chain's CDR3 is CASSFLAGVYNEQFF. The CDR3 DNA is TGTGCCAGCAGCTTTTTAGCGGGAGTTTACAATGAGCAGTTCTTC.

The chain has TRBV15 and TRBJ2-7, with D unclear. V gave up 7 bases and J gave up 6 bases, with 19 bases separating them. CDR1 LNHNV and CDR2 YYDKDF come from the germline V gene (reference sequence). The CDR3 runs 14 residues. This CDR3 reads CATTKDRRLSEQYF. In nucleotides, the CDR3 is TGTGCCACCACGAAGGATAGGAGACTCTCCGAGCAGTACTTC.

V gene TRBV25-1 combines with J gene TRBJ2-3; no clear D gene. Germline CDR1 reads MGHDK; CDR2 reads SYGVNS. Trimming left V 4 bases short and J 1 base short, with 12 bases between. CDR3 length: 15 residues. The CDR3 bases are TGTGCCAGCAGTGTGTCTAGGTACGGCACAGATACGCAGTATTTT. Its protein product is CASSVSRYGTDTQYF.

The CDR3 nucleotides read TGTGCCAGCAGCCATCCCCAGGGGGCTAGGGAGACCCAGTACTTC. Protein: CASSHPQGARETQYF. The chain uses TRBV11-3 and TRBJ2-5; TRBD1 aligns across 8 bases. Trimming removed 5 bases from V and 5 bases from J; junction bases left unmatched: 10. The CDR3 loop spans 15 amino acids. CDR1 is SGHNT, CDR2 YENEEA, per germline. The full variable domain, its missing parts supplied by reference TRBV11-3 and TRBJ2-5, is EAGVVQSPRYKIIEKKQPVAFWCNPISGHNTLYWYLQNLGQGPELLIRYENEEAVDDSQLPKDRFSAERLKGVDSTLKIQPAELGDSAVYLCASSHPQGARETQYFGPGTRLLVL.

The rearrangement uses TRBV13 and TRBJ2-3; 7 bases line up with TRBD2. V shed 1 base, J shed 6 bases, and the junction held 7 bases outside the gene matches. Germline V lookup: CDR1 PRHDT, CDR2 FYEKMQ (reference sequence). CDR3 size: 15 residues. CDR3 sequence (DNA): TGTGCCAGCAGCTTAGCCGGGCAGCGGGACGATACGCAGTATTTT. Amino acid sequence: CASSLAGQRDDTQYF.

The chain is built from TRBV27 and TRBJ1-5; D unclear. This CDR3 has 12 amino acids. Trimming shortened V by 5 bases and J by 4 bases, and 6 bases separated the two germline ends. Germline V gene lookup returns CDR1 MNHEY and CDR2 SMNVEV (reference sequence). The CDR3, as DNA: TGTGCCAGCAGTGAGAGTAATCAGCCCCAGCATTTT. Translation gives CASSESNQPQHF.

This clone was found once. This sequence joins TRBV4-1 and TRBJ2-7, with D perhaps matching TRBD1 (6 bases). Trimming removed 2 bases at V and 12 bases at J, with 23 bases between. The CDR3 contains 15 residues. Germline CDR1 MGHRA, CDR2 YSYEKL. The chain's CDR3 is CASSQISGTGPMVYF. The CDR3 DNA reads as TGCGCCAGCAGCCAAATTTCGGGTACAGGGCCCATGGTGTACTTC.